The 5 T cell receptor beta chains presented below share a single source sample, sequenced in a study of radiotherapy plus CTLA-4 blockade in lung cancer. Sequencing was performed with immunoSEQ multiplex PCR; in TCRdb, only in-frame clones are kept and a portion is missing. This repertoire shows about 60,000 clones, approximately 67% found once; its top ten account for roughly 8.7%. This specimen was peripheral blood, taken from a patient treated with radiotherapy plus ipilimumab. The receptor set was obtained from a human donor with non-small cell lung cancer whose response to radiotherapy plus ipilimumab could not be evaluated.

The chain joins TRBV6-5 to TRBJ2-7; TRBD1 matches 7 bases. The ends lost 8 bases at V and 5 bases at J; junction bases unmatched: 9. From germline, CDR1 is MNHEY and CDR2 SVGAGI. This CDR3 contains 13 residues. For the CDR3, the DNA is TGTGCCAGCCTACGACAGGGTTACCACGAGCAGTACTTC. Translation: CASLRQGYHEQYF.

For this clone: At one end the junction does not follow the germline gene, possibly because of a read error. Other DNA sequences within the sample encode an identical CDR3. The chain employs TRBV9 and TRBJ1-4; 8 nucleotides line up with TRBD1. The CDR3 length is 15 residues. The germline CDR1 and CDR2 sequences are SGDLS and YYNGEE. Here the CDR3 reads CASSVGPTGDEKLFF. CDR3 sequence (DNA): TGTGCCAGCAGCGTTGGCCCGACAGGGGATGAAAAGCTGTTTTTT.

The V call is TRBV19, the J call TRBJ1-2; D unclear. CDR3 size: 14 residues. Deletions cut 6 bases from V and 8 bases from J, with 19 bases between. Germline-derived CDR1 and CDR2 are LNHDA and SQIVND (reference sequence). Here the CDR3 reads CASSTTPGRRGYTF. CDR3 DNA sequence: TGTGCCAGTAGCACGACGCCGGGGAGAAGAGGCTACACCTTC.

This rearrangement joins TRBV6-5 to TRBJ1-1; possibly TRBD1 for D (5 bases). The CDR3 contains 12 residues. The germline CDR1 and CDR2 sequences are MNHEY and SVGAGI. Trimming stripped 6 bases from V and 6 bases from J, with 11 bases between. CDR3 loop: CASRGQGPEAFF. CDR3 coding DNA: TGTGCCAGCAGAGGGCAGGGTCCTGAAGCTTTCTTT.

The chain links TRBV29-1 to TRBJ2-7; the match to TRBD2 covers 7 bases. The germline V gene encodes CDR1 SQVTM and CDR2 ANQGSEA. V trimming: 1 base; J trimming: 3 bases; junction bases outside the gene matches: 6. This CDR3 has 14 residues. Here the CDR3 DNA reads TGCAGCGTTGAAGGCGGGAGAGGAAACTACGAGCAGTACTTC. It is translated as CSVEGGRGNYEQYF.